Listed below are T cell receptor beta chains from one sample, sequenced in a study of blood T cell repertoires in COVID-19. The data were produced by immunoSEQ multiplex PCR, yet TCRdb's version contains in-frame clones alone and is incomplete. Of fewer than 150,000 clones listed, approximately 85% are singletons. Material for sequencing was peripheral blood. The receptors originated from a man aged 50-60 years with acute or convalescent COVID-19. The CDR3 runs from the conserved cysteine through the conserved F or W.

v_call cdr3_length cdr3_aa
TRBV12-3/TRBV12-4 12 CASRARTEKLFF
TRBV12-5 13 CASGDRGREKLFF
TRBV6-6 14 CASRPGGGAGEQYF
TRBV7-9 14 CASTDDRKNTEAFF
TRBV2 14 CASLSGRAGYEQYF
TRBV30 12 CAWSKGGTEAFF
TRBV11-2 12 CASSLSKETQYF
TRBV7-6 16 CASSLGTGPGDQPQHF
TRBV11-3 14 CASRTQGASGELFF
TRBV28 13 CASSLNPGYEQYF
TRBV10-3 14 CAIRYTGGIYGYTF
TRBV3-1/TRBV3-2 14 CASSPRTGGTEAFF
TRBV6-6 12 CASQQGNQPQHF
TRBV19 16 CASSSILAGLRNEQFF
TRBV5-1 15 CASSLADRVGEKLFF
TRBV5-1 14 CASSLAVGAGELFF
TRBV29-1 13 CSAEYGTDYGYTF
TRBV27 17 CASSFFPHRVDGAEAFF
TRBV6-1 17 CASSASWWDRENYGYTF
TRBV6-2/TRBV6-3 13 CASSIAEGYEQYF
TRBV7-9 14 CASSQPEASSPLHF
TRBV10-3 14 CAIGGAGAKNIQYF
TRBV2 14 CASSANLPNEKLFF
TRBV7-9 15 CASSSETGGSYGYTF
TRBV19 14 CASSKTGISQPQHF
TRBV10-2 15 CASSGQGRSNQPQHF
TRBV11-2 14 CASSLGVRVYEQYF
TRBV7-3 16 CASSLGQGAQTGELFF
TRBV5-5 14 CASSRGASGNTIYF
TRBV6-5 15 CASSPGGAGNQPQHF
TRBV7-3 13 CASSLTSPGELFF
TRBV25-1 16 CASSEYRERLDEKLFF
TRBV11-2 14 CASSPGHSGNTIYF
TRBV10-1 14 CASSGGTSGDEQFF
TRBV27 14 CASSLAGDGNEQFF
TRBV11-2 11 CASSSTLYRGF
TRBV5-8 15 CASSTQRTGGFEAFF
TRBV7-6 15 CASSLVRDRGTEQYF
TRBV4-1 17 CASSPGSGQGAADTQYF
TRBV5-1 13 CASSLYSSGEQYF
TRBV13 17 CASSFGTGASYNSPLHF
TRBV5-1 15 CASSLNQANTGELFF
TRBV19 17 CASSMPGGPSSGNTIYF
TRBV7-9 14 CASSLKAGNYGYTF
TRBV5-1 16 CASSLEGVRYNSPLHF
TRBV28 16 CASIPLGATMVYEQYF
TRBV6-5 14 CASSSLDRGYGYTF
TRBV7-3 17 CASSLSGDRGVTGELFF